This paragraph reports one T cell receptor (beta chain). This clone turned up a few times. The antigen it recognizes is unknown. Within one base of it there is no much larger clone, and no base qualities were kept. This record belongs to a study of cytotoxic CD8 clonotypes in ibrutinib-treated CLL (dated by TCRdb to the early 2020s). Broadly, across the study: The cohort included roughly 15 treatment-naive and eleven to twelve relapsed/refractory patients; roughly 17 were IGHV unmutated. Cryopreserved peripheral blood mononuclear cells were obtained before treatment, at response, and at either sustained remission or disease progression. Partial responses were observed in some 24 patients and complete responses in 2; after a median follow-up of around 64 months, remission was maintained in around 14 patients and progression was observed in 12. An average of 255,043 productive templates and about 100,000 productive rearrangements was obtained per sample. Every sample from remission and from progressive disease was obtained while the patients were still on ibrutinib. Of the 90 or so participants in the trial, about 25 had longitudinal samples available. Response samples were obtained after a median of about 13 months of treatment, with a range of about 6 to 36 months. General study outcomes and caveats: Public clonotypes were rare and either contracted or stayed stable during treatment, and the rise in clonality at ibrutinib response reflected the expansion of private clonotypes. Lymph node repertoires were not examined, and the timing of sampling was not matched between patients in sustained remission and those whose disease progressed. Baseline clonality exceeded that of age-matched healthy donors and correlated strongly with circulating CD8+ T-cell counts. At ibrutinib response clonality went up, during sustained remission it held steady, and at progression it dropped back toward baseline.

A MiSeq instrument was used for deep resolution sequencing, which targeted depths ranging from 1 in 1 million up to 1 in 200,000 T cells, with coverage averaging 10x for each clonotype. TCR beta libraries were generated with the immunoSEQ hsTCRB Kit. The source study handled its data this way. The data were analyzed with ImmunoSEQ Analyzer and ImmunoSEQ Data Assistant, and V, D and J gene assignments followed IMGT definitions. Clonality was computed as one minus normalized Shannon entropy of productive rearrangement frequencies, ranging from 0 to 1. Public clonotype analysis was restricted to overrepresented clonotypes comprising at least 0.05% of each patient's repertoire. Thirteen age-matched healthy donor repertoires from immuneACCESS were used as controls for clonality. What TCRdb holds here is the immuneACCESS table cut down to in-frame rearrangements. Part of the clones is not present; checked against another copy, under half of the missing clones reflect an unresolved V gene, and the others are unexplained. That table supplies the V and J calls and clone size; D and trimming were determined from the DNA. The sample table holds over 250,000 clones, of which less than 85% were seen once. The ten largest clones represent about 5.3% of the sample.

V is clipped by 4 bases and J by 0 bases, and the sequence between their germline boundaries is 11 bases long. Counted from cysteine to phenylalanine, this CDR3 has 14 amino acids. The entry retains the CDR3 DNA only, 42 bases that are in frame from base 1. Based on the germline V gene (reference sequence), the CDR1 and CDR2 sequences are SGHNT and YYREEE. The label giving this sample's time point can be read as: progressive disease on ibrutinib. Approximately 2 micrograms of genomic DNA were extracted from cryopreserved PBMCs for TCR beta library preparation. Longitudinal blood samples from CLL patients receiving ibrutinib monotherapy were subjected to high-throughput TCR beta sequencing. The patients were enrolled in a single-center, open-label phase 2 trial of ibrutinib monotherapy.

The chain is assembled from TRBV5-4 and TRBJ2-7; the D region may be TRBD1 or TRBD2, each matching 6 bases equally. The sequence was obtained from a human donor with chronic lymphocytic leukemia. Source: PBMCs, taken at disease progression, from a patient treated with ibrutinib. The DNA reads TGTGCCAGCAGCGGGGGGCCAAGCTCCTACGAGCAGTACTTC. Its translation is CASSGGPSSYEQYF.